The 18 T cell receptor beta chains listed next were all sequenced from one sample in a study of T cell responses to AZD1222 COVID-19 vaccine. Sequencing was performed with immunoSEQ multiplex PCR; in TCRdb, only in-frame clones are kept and a portion is missing. The table has approximately 170,000 clones, around nine tenths seen once. This specimen was peripheral blood, taken on day 0 of AZD1222 vaccination. Receptors were obtained from an adult in good health.

The gene calls are TRBV5-4 and TRBJ2-5, with D tentatively TRBD1 (6 bases). The CDR3 extends over 14 amino acids. V lost 4 bases and J lost 2, with 12 bases in between. Germline V lookup: CDR1 SGHNT, CDR2 YYREEE (reference sequence). The CDR3 region is CASSPIGGQETQYF. CDR3 nucleotide sequence: TGTGCCAGCAGCCCGATAGGGGGACAAGAGACCCAGTACTTC.

The chain combines TRBV5-1 with TRBJ1-3; D ambiguous. CDR1 is SGHRS, CDR2 YFSETQ, per germline. The CDR3 totals 16 residues. V lost 4 bases and J lost 0, with 14 bases in between. The CDR3, as DNA: TGCGCCAGCAGCCCAGATACACCGATCTCTGGAAACACCATATATTTT. Its translation is CASSPDTPISGNTIYF.

This chain uses TRBV10-3 with TRBJ2-2, with TRBD1 identical over 7 bases. The CDR3 is made up of 17 amino acids. From germline, CDR1 is ENHRY and CDR2 SYGVKD. V lost 8 bases to trimming and J lost 0 bases; unmatched junction nucleotides: 12. CDR3 DNA sequence: TGTGCCATCGGACAAGCGTTGGGGACAGCGAACACCGGGGAGCTGTTTTTT. This gives the protein CAIGQALGTANTGELFF.

This rearrangement joins TRBV2 to TRBJ2-7, with TRBD1 as a possible D gene (6 bases). V lost 4 bases, J lost 6 bases, and 13 bases lay in between. Looked up from germline, CDR1 is SNHLY and CDR2 is FYNNEI. This CDR3 comprises 13 residues. CDR3 nucleotide sequence: TGTGCCAGCAGTGCAGGGGCTATTAGCGAGCAGTACTTC. Protein product: CASSAGAISEQYF.

This chain connects TRBV11-2 to TRBJ1-5, with D unclear. Per the germline V gene, CDR1 is SGHAT and CDR2 is FQNNGV. This CDR3 is built from 13 residues. V gave up 4 bases and J gave up 3 bases, with 7 bases separating them. DNA for the CDR3: TGTGCCAGCAGCTCCGATCTCAATCAGCCCCAGCATTTT. It translates to CASSSDLNQPQHF.

V and J are TRBV3-1 (or the pseudogene TRBV3-2) and TRBJ2-5; 9 bases agree with TRBD1. V was pared by 4 bases and J by 4 bases, with 4 bases of the junction left unmatched. The CDR3 consists of 14 residues. The germline CDR1 and CDR2 sequences are LGHDT and YNNKEL (reference sequence). CDR3 in DNA: TGTGCCAGCAGCCTACAGGGGGCAAGAGAGACCCAGTACTTC. Residues: CASSLQGARETQYF.

This rearrangement joins TRBV9 to TRBJ1-2, with D possibly TRBD1 on 5 matching bases. There are 14 residues in the CDR3. The V gene lost 1 base and the J gene lost 6 bases, with 13 bases spanning the gap. Germline CDR1 and CDR2: SGDLS and YYNGEE. The DNA for the CDR3 is TGTGCCAGCAGCGTAACGGGACTGAGCGATGGCTACACCTTC. Encoded protein: CASSVTGLSDGYTF.

This clone appeared once. The CDR3 DNA is TGTGCCAGCAGGACCTCCCGGGACGGGGGCTATGGCTACACCTTC. Amino acid sequence: CASRTSRDGGYGYTF. The gene calls are TRBV11-2 and TRBJ1-2, with D perhaps matching TRBD1 (5 bases). The CDR3 is 15 residues long. V dropped 6 bases and J dropped 4 bases, with 18 bases sitting between them. Germline lookup yields CDR1 SGHAT and CDR2 FQNNGV.

This clone was seen more than once but under ten times. The rearrangement uses TRBV7-9 and TRBJ2-7; 10 positions match TRBD1. The germline V gene encodes CDR1 SEHNR and CDR2 FQNEAQ (reference sequence). There are 13 residues in the CDR3. Unmatched junction bases numbered 6, after V lost 9 bases and J lost 4 bases. The CDR3 sequence is CASDGQGGYEQYF. DNA for the CDR3: TGTGCCAGTGACGGACAGGGGGGATACGAGCAGTACTTC.

The chain links TRBV7-2 to TRBJ2-1, with D tentatively TRBD2 (5 bases). The ends were cut back, 8 bases at V and 9 bases at J, with 17 bases in the middle. The CDR3 is made up of 13 amino acids. The germline V gene has CDR1 SGHTA and CDR2 FQGNSA. Here the CDR3 DNA reads TGTGCCAGCGGCCTAGCACGGTCGGGTGAGCAGTTCTTC. It encodes CASGLARSGEQFF.

The chain joins TRBV20-1 to TRBJ2-7, with unresolved D. Trimming took off 2 bases at V and 4 bases at J, with 6 bases between the two ends. Germline values: CDR1 DFQATT, CDR2 SNEGSKA (reference sequence). This CDR3 is built from 11 residues. The CDR3 sequence is CSARSDYEQYF. The DNA for the CDR3 is TGCAGTGCTAGATCCGATTACGAGCAGTACTTC.

CDR3 amino acids: CASRRTTNYGYTF. CDR3 DNA: TGTGCCAGCCGAAGGACAACCAACTATGGCTACACCTTC. This chain connects TRBV6-5 to TRBJ1-2; tentative D call: TRBD1 (5 bases). Trimming pared 8 bases from V and 2 bases from J, leaving 12 bases between. This CDR3 region has 13 residues. Germline values: CDR1 MNHEY, CDR2 SVGAGI.

The chain links TRBV19 to TRBJ2-2; possible D gene TRBD2, 5 bases. Germline CDR1 reads LNHDA; CDR2 reads SQIVND (reference sequence). Trimming removed 6 bases at V and 4 bases at J, with 21 bases between. This CDR3 comprises 17 residues. The CDR3 DNA reads TGTGCCAGTAGGAACAGCCACTTTAGCGAGGGCACCGGGGAGCTGTTTTTT. It yields the protein CASRNSHFSEGTGELFF.

The CDR3 spells CATSGRQGGTDATNEKLFF. In DNA, the CDR3 is TGTGCCACCAGTGGGAGACAGGGGGGGACCGATGCAACTAATGAAAAACTGTTTTTT. The J gene is TRBJ1-4, the V gene TRBV24-1; the match to TRBD1 covers 9 bases. Looked up from germline, CDR1 is KGHDR and CDR2 is SFDVKD. V gave up 5 bases and J gave up 0 bases; unmatched junction bases: 12. This CDR3 is 19 amino acids long.

The chain carries TRBV6-5 and TRBJ2-7; weak D call: TRBD1 (5 bases). The CDR3 is made up of 13 amino acids. V lost 9 bases to trimming and J lost 9 bases, with 21 bases between them. Germline values: CDR1 MNHEY, CDR2 SVGAGI. The CDR3 sequence: CASRSGLVNGQYF. The CDR3 DNA reads TGTGCCAGTAGGTCAGGGCTAGTAAACGGGCAGTACTTC.

This chain uses TRBV19 with TRBJ2-7; TRBD2 agrees at 8 bases. The CDR3 is 15 amino acids. Trimming at V came to 6 bases and at J to 1 base, leaving 8 bases not matched to a gene. From germline, CDR1 is LNHDA and CDR2 SQIVND (reference sequence). The CDR3 spells CASRASGLRSYEQYF. For the CDR3, the DNA is TGTGCCAGTAGAGCTAGCGGGTTAAGGTCCTACGAGCAGTACTTC. Filled out from reference TRBV19 and TRBJ2-7, the complete variable domain reads DGGITQSPKYLFRKEGQNVTLSCEQNLNHDAMYWYRQDPGQGLRLIYYSQIVNDFQKGDIAEGYSVSREKKESFPLTVTSAQKNPTAFYLCASRASGLRSYEQYFGPGTRLTVT.

The chain employs TRBV7-9 and TRBJ2-5, with 10 bases that match TRBD2. The junction had 10 bases not matched to a gene; V was cut back by 5 bases and J by 1 base. The CDR3 sequence is 17 residues long. The germline V gene encodes CDR1 SEHNR and CDR2 FQNEAQ (reference sequence). CDR3 amino acids: CASSRALAGEGQETQYF. In DNA, the CDR3 is TGTGCCAGCAGCCGTGCCCTAGCGGGAGAGGGCCAAGAGACCCAGTACTTC. Based on the CDR3 plus reference TRBV7-9 and TRBJ2-5, the full variable domain is DTGVSQNPRHKITKRGQNVTFRCDPISEHNRLYWYRQTLGQGPEFLTYFQNEAQLEKSRLLSDRFSAERPKGSFSTLEIQRTEQGDSAMYLCASSRALAGEGQETQYFGPGTRLLVL.

This sequence joins TRBV7-2 and TRBJ1-5; TRBD1 agrees at 8 bases. J lost 5 bases, V lost 2 bases, and 5 bases had no gene match. The CDR3 runs 15 residues. Germline values: CDR1 SGHTA, CDR2 FQGNSA. Here the CDR3 DNA reads TGTGCCAGCAGCTTACTCCCAGGGGGCGATCAGCCCCAGCATTTT. This gives the protein CASSLLPGGDQPQHF.